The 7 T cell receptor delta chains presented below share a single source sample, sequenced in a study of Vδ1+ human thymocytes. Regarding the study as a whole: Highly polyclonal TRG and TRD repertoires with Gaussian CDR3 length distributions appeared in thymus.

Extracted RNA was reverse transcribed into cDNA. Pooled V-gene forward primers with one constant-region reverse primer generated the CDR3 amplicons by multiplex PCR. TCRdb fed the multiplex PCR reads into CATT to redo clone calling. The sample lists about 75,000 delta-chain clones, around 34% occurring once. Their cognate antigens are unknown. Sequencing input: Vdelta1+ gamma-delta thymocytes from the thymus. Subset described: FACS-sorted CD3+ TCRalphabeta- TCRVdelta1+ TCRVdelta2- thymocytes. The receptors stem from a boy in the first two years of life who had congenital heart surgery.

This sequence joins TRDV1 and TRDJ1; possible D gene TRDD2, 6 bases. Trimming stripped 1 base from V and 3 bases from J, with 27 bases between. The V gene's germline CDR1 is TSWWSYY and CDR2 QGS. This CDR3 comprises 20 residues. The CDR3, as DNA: TGTGCTCTTGGGGAACGCACCAGAACACACTTCCTCCCTAGGGCCGATAAACTCATCTTT. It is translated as CALGERTRTHFLPRADKLIF.

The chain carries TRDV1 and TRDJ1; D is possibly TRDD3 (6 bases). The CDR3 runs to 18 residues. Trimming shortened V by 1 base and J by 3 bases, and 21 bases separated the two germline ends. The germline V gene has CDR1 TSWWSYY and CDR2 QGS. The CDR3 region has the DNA TGTGCTCTTGGGGAACCGCCCTCCTCGATACGATGGGCCGATAAACTCATCTTT. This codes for CALGEPPSSIRWADKLIF.

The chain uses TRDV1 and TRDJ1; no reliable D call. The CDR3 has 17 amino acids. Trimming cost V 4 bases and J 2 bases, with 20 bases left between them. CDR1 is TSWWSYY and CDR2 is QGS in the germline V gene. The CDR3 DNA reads TGTGCTCTTGGGGTACCCCAGGGGCTGACTAGTACCGATAAACTCATCTTT. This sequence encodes CALGVPQGLTSTDKLIF.

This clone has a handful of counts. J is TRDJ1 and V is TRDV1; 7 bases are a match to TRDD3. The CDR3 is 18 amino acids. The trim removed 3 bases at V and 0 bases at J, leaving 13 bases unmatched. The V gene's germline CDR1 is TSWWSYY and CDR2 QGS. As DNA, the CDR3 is TGTGCTCTTGGGGAGGGGGATCTGTACTGGGGACACACCGATAAACTCATCTTT. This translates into CALGEGDLYWGHTDKLIF.

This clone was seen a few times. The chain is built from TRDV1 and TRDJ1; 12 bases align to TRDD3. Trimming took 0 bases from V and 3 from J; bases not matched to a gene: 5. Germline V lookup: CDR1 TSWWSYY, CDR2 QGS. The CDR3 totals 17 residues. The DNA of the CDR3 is TGTGCTCTTGGGGAACTCCATTACTGGGGGATACCCGATAAACTCATCTTT. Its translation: CALGELHYWGIPDKLIF.

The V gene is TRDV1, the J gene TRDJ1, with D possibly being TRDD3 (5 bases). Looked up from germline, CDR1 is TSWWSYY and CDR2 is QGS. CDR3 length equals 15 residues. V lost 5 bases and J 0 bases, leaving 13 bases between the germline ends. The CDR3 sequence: CALGKRGLDTDKLIF. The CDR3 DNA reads TGTGCTCTTGGGAAAAGGGGGCTAGACACCGATAAACTCATCTTT.

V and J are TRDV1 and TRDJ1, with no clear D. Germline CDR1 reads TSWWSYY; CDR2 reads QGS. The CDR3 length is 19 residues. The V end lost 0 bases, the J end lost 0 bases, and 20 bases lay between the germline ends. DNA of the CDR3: TGTGCTCTTGGGGAACTCCGTGCGAAGTACCAGAAGTACACCGATAAACTCATCTTT. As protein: CALGELRAKYQKYTDKLIF.